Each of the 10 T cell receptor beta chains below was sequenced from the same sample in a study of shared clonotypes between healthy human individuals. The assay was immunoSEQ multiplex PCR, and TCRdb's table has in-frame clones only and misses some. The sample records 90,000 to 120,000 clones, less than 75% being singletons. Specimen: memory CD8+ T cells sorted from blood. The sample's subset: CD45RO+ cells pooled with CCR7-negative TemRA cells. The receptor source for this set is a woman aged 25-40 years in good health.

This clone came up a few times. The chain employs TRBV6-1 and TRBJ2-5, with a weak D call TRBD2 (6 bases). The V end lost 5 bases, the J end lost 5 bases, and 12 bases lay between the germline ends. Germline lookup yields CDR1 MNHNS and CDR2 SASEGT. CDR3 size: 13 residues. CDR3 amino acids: CASSPGESETQYF. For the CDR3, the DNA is TGTGCCAGCAGTCCGGGAGAATCGGAGACCCAGTACTTC.

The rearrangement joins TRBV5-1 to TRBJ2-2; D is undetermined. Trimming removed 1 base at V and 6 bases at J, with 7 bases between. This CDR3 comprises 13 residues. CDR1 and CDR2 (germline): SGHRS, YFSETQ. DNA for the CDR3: TGCGCCAGCAGCTTGTGCGGTGCCGGGGAGCTGTTTTTT. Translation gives CASSLCGAGELFF.

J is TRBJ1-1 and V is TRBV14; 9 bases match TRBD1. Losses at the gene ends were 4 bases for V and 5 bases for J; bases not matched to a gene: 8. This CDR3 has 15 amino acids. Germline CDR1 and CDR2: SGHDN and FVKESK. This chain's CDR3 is CASSPQTGGRTEAFF. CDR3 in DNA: TGTGCCAGCAGCCCCCAGACAGGGGGTAGAACTGAAGCTTTCTTT.

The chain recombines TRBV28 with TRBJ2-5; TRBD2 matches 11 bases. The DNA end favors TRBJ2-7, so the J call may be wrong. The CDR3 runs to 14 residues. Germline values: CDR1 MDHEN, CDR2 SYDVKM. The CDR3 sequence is CATAGLAGGNEQYF. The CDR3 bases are TGTGCCACCGCTGGACTAGCGGGCGGTAACGAGCAGTACTTC.

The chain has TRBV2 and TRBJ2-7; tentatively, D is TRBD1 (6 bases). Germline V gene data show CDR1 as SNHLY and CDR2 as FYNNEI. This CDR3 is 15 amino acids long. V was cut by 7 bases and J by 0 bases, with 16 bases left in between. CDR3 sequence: CASIDPTGLSYEQYF. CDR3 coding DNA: TGTGCCAGCATTGACCCCACAGGGCTCTCCTACGAGCAGTACTTC.

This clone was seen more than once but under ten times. CDR3 residues: CASSLPTPRGYTF. CDR3 in DNA: TGTGCCAGCAGTTTGCCTACCCCAAGGGGCTACACCTTC. The chain employs TRBV28 and TRBJ1-2; D remains unclear. Germline loops: CDR1 MDHEN, CDR2 SYDVKM. Trimming took off 3 bases at V and 8 bases at J, with 13 bases between the two ends. The CDR3 runs 13 residues.

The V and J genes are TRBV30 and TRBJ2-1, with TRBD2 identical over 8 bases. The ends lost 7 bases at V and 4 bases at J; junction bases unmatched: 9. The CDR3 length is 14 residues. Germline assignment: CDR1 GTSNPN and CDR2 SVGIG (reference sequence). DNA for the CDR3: TGTGCCTTGGATGGCCCTAGCGGGTACAATGAGCAGTTCTTC. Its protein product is CALDGPSGYNEQFF.

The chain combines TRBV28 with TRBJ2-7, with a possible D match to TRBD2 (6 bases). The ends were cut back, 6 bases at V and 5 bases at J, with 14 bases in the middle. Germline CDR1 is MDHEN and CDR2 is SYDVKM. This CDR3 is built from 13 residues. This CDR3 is CASSLLARHEQYF. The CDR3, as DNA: TGTGCCAGCAGCCTACTAGCCAGGCACGAGCAGTACTTC. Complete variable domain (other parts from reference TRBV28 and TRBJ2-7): DVKVTQSSRYLVKRTGEKVFLECVQDMDHENMFWYRQDPGLGLRLIYFSYDVKMKEKGDIPEGYSVSREKKERFSLILESASTNQTSMYLCASSLLARHEQYFGPGTRLTVT.

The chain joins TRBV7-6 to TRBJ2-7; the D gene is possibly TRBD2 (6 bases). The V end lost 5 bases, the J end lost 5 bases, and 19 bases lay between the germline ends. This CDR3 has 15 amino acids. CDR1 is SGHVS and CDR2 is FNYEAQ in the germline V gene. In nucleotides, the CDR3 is TGTGCCAGCAGCCATGGTGGGGGGAGGATACACGAGCAGTACTTC. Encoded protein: CASSHGGGRIHEQYF.

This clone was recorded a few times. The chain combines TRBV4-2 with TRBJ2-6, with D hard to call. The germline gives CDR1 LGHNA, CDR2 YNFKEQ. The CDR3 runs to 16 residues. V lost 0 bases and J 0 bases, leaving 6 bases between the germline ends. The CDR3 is CASSQDSNSGANVLTF. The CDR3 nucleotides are TGTGCCAGCAGCCAAGATTCAAACTCTGGGGCCAACGTCCTGACTTTC.